The present T cell receptor (beta chain) was sequenced within a study of blood T cell repertoires in COVID-19. In the original processing: Estimation of nucleated cell counts was performed using reference gene primer amplification. Measured with immunoSEQ multiplex PCR; TCRdb has only the in-frame clones, and not every one. Clone size and the V and J calls come from that table; the DNA yielded D and trimming. The sample holds 200,000 to 250,000 clones, roughly 85% seen once. CDR3 length: 15 amino acids. In germline, CDR1 is SGHKS, CDR2 YYEKEE (reference sequence). Trimming pared 1 base from V and 3 bases from J, leaving 11 bases between.

The sequence came from a woman between 35 and 50 years old with acute COVID-19. The chain has TRBV5-5 and TRBJ1-5, with TRBD1 as a possible D gene (6 bases). Sequenced: PBMCs or T cells enriched from blood (not recorded which). The CDR3 DNA is TGTGCCAGCAGCTTGACTAACAGGGACAATCAGCCCCAGCATTTT. It translates to CASSLTNRDNQPQHF.